These 27 T cell receptor beta chains were all obtained from the same sample, sequenced in a study of cytomegalovirus exposure and HLA in healthy donors. The PCR employed 60 Vbeta primers together with 13 Jbeta primers. The table came from immunoSEQ multiplex PCR; TCRdb's copy has only in-frame clones and leaves some out. This table holds about 130,000 clones, approximately 81% found once. What was sequenced was PBMCs. The receptors were gathered from a man between 18 and 29 years old in good health and CMV-seronegative.

This chain connects TRBV7-3 to TRBJ2-2; perhaps TRBD2 as D (6 bases). Germline V gives CDR1 SGHTA, CDR2 FQGTGA. CDR3 length: 16 amino acids. The germline V and J ends were trimmed by 5 bases and 5 bases, with 18 bases remaining between them. CDR3 amino acids: CASSLDYVAGTGELFF. The CDR3 DNA sequence: TGTGCCAGCAGCCTCGACTACGTTGCGGGGACCGGGGAGCTGTTTTTT. The complete variable domain, with remaining parts taken from reference TRBV7-3 and TRBJ2-2, reads GAGVSQTPSNKVTEKGKYVELRCDPISGHTALYWYRQSLGQGPEFLIYFQGTGAADDSGLPNDRFFAVRPEGSVSTLKIQRTERGDSAVYLCASSLDYVAGTGELFFGEGSRLTVL.

The rearrangement joins TRBV10-3 to TRBJ2-2; the match to TRBD1 covers 10 bases. CDR1 ENHRY and CDR2 SYGVKD come from the germline V gene. V dropped 4 bases and J dropped 3; count of bases not matched to a gene: 2. The CDR3 contains 15 residues. CDR3 region: CAISGTGGDTGELFF. The CDR3 DNA is TGTGCCATCAGTGGGACAGGGGGAGACACCGGGGAGCTGTTTTTT.

This chain joins TRBV2 and TRBJ1-1; tentatively, D is TRBD1 (5 bases). CDR1 and CDR2 from the germline V gene are SNHLY and FYNNEI. The CDR3 length is 15 residues. Trimming cost V 8 bases and J 1 base, with 17 bases left between them. The CDR3 sequence: CASRRGGTSNTEAFF. For the CDR3, the DNA is TGTGCCAGCCGGCGGGGGGGGACCTCGAACACTGAAGCTTTCTTT.

CDR3 coding DNA: TGTGCCAGCAGCCCGGACAGGGAGCAGTACTTC. Translation: CASSPDREQYF. The chain employs TRBV7-9 and TRBJ2-5, with 8 bases fitting TRBD1. The CDR3 has 11 residues. In germline, CDR1 is SEHNR, CDR2 FQNEAQ (reference sequence). Trimming took 5 bases from V and 11 from J; bases not matched to a gene: 4.

This chain joins TRBV4-1 and TRBJ1-6; perhaps TRBD1 as D (6 bases). Trimming shortened V by 3 bases and J by 5 bases, and 14 bases separated the two germline ends. CDR3 length equals 16 residues. The germline CDR1 and CDR2 sequences are MGHRA and YSYEKL. CDR3 residues: CASSHRRDNNNSPLHF. The DNA for the CDR3 is TGCGCCAGCAGCCATCGCCGGGACAACAATAATTCACCCCTCCACTTT.

With respect to this clone: The conserved phenylalanine or tryptophan normally closing the CDR3 is absent here, so this likely arose from a read error. The V and J genes are TRBV30 and TRBJ2-7, with TRBD2 matching 8 bases. The ends lost 3 bases at V and 2 bases at J; junction bases unmatched: 9. The V gene's germline CDR1 is GTSNPN and CDR2 SVGIG (reference sequence). This CDR3 is 15 amino acids long. In DNA form, the CDR3 reads TGTGCCTGGAGAGGCACTAGCGGATACACCTACGAGCAGTACCTC. Residues: CAWRGTSGYTYEQYL.

The J gene is TRBJ1-2, the V gene TRBV20-1, with 7 bases matching TRBD1. The CDR3 spans 11 residues. V shed 7 bases and J 5 bases; nucleotides not matched to a gene: 4. The germline V gene has CDR1 DFQATT and CDR2 SNEGSKA (reference sequence). As DNA, the CDR3 is TGCAGTGTCGGGACAGCTTATGGCTACACCTTC. Translating gives CSVGTAYGYTF.

The rearrangement links TRBV5-5 to TRBJ1-2, with D hard to call. The CDR3 has 17 residues. Germline V gene sequence: CDR1 SGHKS, CDR2 YYEKEE (reference sequence). The V end was cut by 1 base, the J end by 8 bases, with 24 bases between. The CDR3 sequence: CASSLRSGQAPGGGYTF. CDR3 bases: TGTGCCAGCAGCTTGCGGAGCGGGCAGGCACCCGGTGGGGGCTACACCTTC. The full variable domain, with the rest looked up from reference TRBV5-5 and TRBJ1-2, is DAGVTQSPTHLIKTRGQQVTLRCSPISGHKSVSWYQQVLGQGPQFIFQYYEKEERGRGNFPDRFSARQFPNYSSELNVNALLLGDSALYLCASSLRSGQAPGGGYTFGSGTRLTVV.

The chain links TRBV9 to TRBJ1-2; the match to TRBD1 covers 9 bases. Germline V gives CDR1 SGDLS, CDR2 YYNGEE. Trimming took 0 bases from V and 4 from J; bases not matched to a gene: 1. The CDR3 length is 14 residues. As DNA, the CDR3 is TGTGCCAGCAGCGTAGGGACAGGGGTCTATGGCTACACCTTC. It yields the protein CASSVGTGVYGYTF.

This chain links TRBV18 with TRBJ1-5; D might be TRBD1 (5 bases). Per germline, CDR1 KGHSH and CDR2 LQKENI. The CDR3 has 14 amino acids. Between the trimmed V and J ends, which lost 3 bases and 2 bases, there was a span of 8 bases. CDR3 sequence reads: CASSPDSGNQPQHF. The CDR3 DNA reads as TGTGCCAGCTCACCCGACAGTGGCAATCAGCCCCAGCATTTT.

V usage is TRBV6-5 and J usage is TRBJ2-5, with D perhaps matching TRBD1 (6 bases). V lost 5 bases and J lost 3, with 7 bases in between. The CDR3 sequence is 12 residues long. CDR1 and CDR2 from the germline V gene are MNHEY and SVGAGI. CDR3 DNA: TGTGCCAGCAGTCACAGGGAAGAGACCCAGTACTTC. Its protein is CASSHREETQYF.

The chain is built from TRBV7-9 and TRBJ2-1, with 9 bases that match TRBD1. The CDR3 length is 14 residues. Germline CDR1 SEHNR, CDR2 FQNEAQ (reference sequence). V lost 7 bases to trimming and J lost 6 bases; unmatched junction nucleotides: 7. CDR3 DNA sequence: TGTGCCAGCACCCCCTGGGGACAGGGCAATGAGCAGTTCTTC. Protein product: CASTPWGQGNEQFF.

This clone was counted a single time. This sequence joins TRBV6-4 and TRBJ2-1; the match to TRBD2 covers 16 bases. CDR3 length: 18 residues. V lost 6 bases, J lost 7 bases, and 12 bases stayed unmatched. Germline CDR1 is MRHNA and CDR2 is SNTAGT. CDR3 loop: CASRVPGLAGGPGNEQFF. The CDR3 DNA reads as TGTGCCAGCAGAGTACCGGGACTAGCGGGAGGGCCAGGGAATGAGCAGTTCTTC.

The V and J genes are TRBV5-1 and TRBJ2-3; 12 nucleotides line up with TRBD2. The junction had 12 bases not matched to a gene; V was cut back by 0 bases and J by 4 bases. The CDR3 is 19 amino acids. Looked up from germline, CDR1 is SGHRS and CDR2 is YFSETQ. The CDR3 DNA follows: TGCGCCAGCAGCTTGGAAACTAGCGGGAGGCGACTTTCCGCAGATACGCAGTATTTT. This codes for CASSLETSGRRLSADTQYF.

V is TRBV7-6 and J is TRBJ2-3, with no clear D. CDR3 length equals 14 residues. V was pared by 2 bases and J by 5 bases, with 11 bases between. Germline-derived CDR1 and CDR2 are SGHVS and FNYEAQ. Here the CDR3 reads CASSLYASGDTQYF. CDR3 coding DNA: TGTGCCAGCAGCTTATATGCTAGTGGAGATACGCAGTATTTT.

V and J are TRBV4-2 and TRBJ1-5; possibly TRBD1 for D (6 bases). CDR1 is LGHNA and CDR2 is YNFKEQ in the germline V gene. The CDR3 spans 16 residues. V lost 1 base and J lost 3, with 13 bases in between. The CDR3, as DNA: TGTGCCAGCAGCCAAGTGTCTGACAGGTTCAATCAGCCCCAGCATTTT. This translates into CASSQVSDRFNQPQHF.

The rearrangement uses TRBV27 and TRBJ1-1; 8 bases fit TRBD1. This CDR3 has 16 amino acids. V shed 1 base and J 11 bases; nucleotides not matched to a gene: 15. CDR1 MNHEY and CDR2 SMNVEV come from the germline V gene (reference sequence). The DNA of the CDR3 is TGTGCCAGCAGTTTATTTTTCCCGCCCGGGACAGGCGGGGCTTTCTTT. Amino acid sequence: CASSLFFPPGTGGAFF.

The chain recombines TRBV5-1 with TRBJ2-1; no clear D. The V gene lost 0 bases and the J gene lost 5 bases, with 6 bases spanning the gap. This CDR3 is 13 amino acids long. Germline CDR1 is SGHRS and CDR2 is YFSETQ. CDR3 coding DNA: TGCGCCAGCAGCTTGGGCCGGGACAATGAGCAGTTCTTC. It is translated as CASSLGRDNEQFF.

The V gene is TRBV29-1, the J gene TRBJ2-1, with TRBD1 identical over 10 bases. The CDR3 extends over 14 amino acids. Germline V gives CDR1 SQVTM, CDR2 ANQGSEA. V trimming: 6 bases; J trimming: 2 bases; junction bases outside the gene matches: 4. CDR3 DNA: TGCAGCGTGCGGACAGGGGGTACCTACAATGAGCAGTTCTTC. Its translation: CSVRTGGTYNEQFF.

The rearrangement links TRBV7-9 to TRBJ2-7; D is unclear. Per the germline V gene, CDR1 is SEHNR and CDR2 is FQNEAQ (reference sequence). The ends were cut back, 5 bases at V and 5 bases at J, with 13 bases in the middle. This CDR3 has 13 amino acids. The chain's CDR3 is CASSPLVADEQYF. CDR3 coding DNA: TGTGCCAGCAGCCCCTTGGTTGCGGACGAGCAGTACTTC.

This clone was counted only a few times. J is TRBJ1-1 and V is TRBV9; a weak D match, TRBD1 (5 bases). V was shortened by 0 bases and J by 7 bases, with 7 bases between the two germline ends. Germline CDR1 is SGDLS and CDR2 is YYNGEE. CDR3 length equals 12 residues. CDR3 in amino acids: CASSVVRGEAFF. The CDR3 nucleotides are TGTGCCAGCAGCGTAGTAAGGGGTGAAGCTTTCTTT.

This chain joins TRBV30 and TRBJ1-1, with TRBD1 matching over 7 bases. V gave up 1 base and J gave up 6 bases; unmatched junction bases: 5. The CDR3 runs 13 residues. Germline V lookup: CDR1 GTSNPN, CDR2 SVGIG (reference sequence). CDR3 sequence: CAWSGQGLSEAFF. The CDR3 DNA follows: TGTGCCTGGAGTGGACAGGGTTTGTCTGAAGCTTTCTTT. Drawing the rest from reference TRBV30 and TRBJ1-1, the complete variable domain is SQTIHQWPATLVQPVGSPLSLECTVEGTSNPNLYWYRQAAGRGLQLLFYSVGIGQISSEVPQNLSASRPQDRQFILSSKKLLLSDSGFYLCAWSGQGLSEAFFGQGTRLTVV.

The chain couples TRBV27 to TRBJ1-5, with D perhaps TRBD1 (5 bases). Germline CDR1 reads MNHEY; CDR2 reads SMNVEV (reference sequence). There are 14 residues in the CDR3. The V gene lost 8 bases and the J gene lost 2 bases, with 13 bases spanning the gap. Here the CDR3 DNA reads TGTGCCAGCCAGGGCCCTGGGGGCAATCAGCCCCAGCATTTT. Its protein product is CASQGPGGNQPQHF.

The chain uses TRBV19 and TRBJ2-3; TRBD2 might be the D (7 bases). The germline V gene encodes CDR1 LNHDA and CDR2 SQIVND (reference sequence). CDR3 length equals 13 residues. Between the trimmed V and J ends, which lost 10 bases and 0 bases, there was a span of 11 bases. CDR3 region: CATRGGSTDTQYF. CDR3 DNA sequence: TGTGCCACTAGGGGGGGAAGCACAGATACGCAGTATTTT. The full variable domain, in which reference TRBV19 and TRBJ2-3 provide the parts outside the CDR3, is DGGITQSPKYLFRKEGQNVTLSCEQNLNHDAMYWYRQDPGQGLRLIYYSQIVNDFQKGDIAEGYSVSREKKESFPLTVTSAQKNPTAFYLCATRGGSTDTQYFGPGTRLTVL.

This clone has just one count. V usage is TRBV6-5 and J usage is TRBJ2-5, with 7 bases identical to TRBD1. Per germline, CDR1 MNHEY and CDR2 SVGAGI. The V and J ends lost 10 bases and 11 bases, in that order; junction bases with no gene match: 19. This CDR3 contains 14 residues. CDR3 nucleotide sequence: TGTGCCACAAACCGAAACAGGGGAATGAGGGAGCAGTACTTC. Encoded protein: CATNRNRGMREQYF.

At least ten counts were recorded for this clone. The rearrangement uses TRBV7-9 and TRBJ1-3; 7 nucleotides align to TRBD1. Germline CDR1 reads SEHNR; CDR2 reads FQNEAQ (reference sequence). Trimming cost V 5 bases and J 2 bases; bases outside gene matches: 9. The CDR3 is 16 residues long. Written as DNA, the CDR3 is TGTGCCAGCAGCGCCGAAACAGGGGAGACTGGAAACACCATATATTTT. Translating it yields CASSAETGETGNTIYF.

The chain is built from TRBV6-1 and TRBJ1-2; the D gene is possibly TRBD1 (6 bases). V gave up 6 bases and J gave up 8 bases, with 19 bases separating them. Germline V gene data show CDR1 as MNHNS and CDR2 as SASEGT. The CDR3 totals 14 residues. The CDR3 DNA follows: TGTGCCAGCAGGCCGCCCCCCGGGACAAAGGGCTACACCTTC. It is translated as CASRPPPGTKGYTF.